Presented here are 10 T cell receptor beta chains from one specimen sequenced in a study of T-cell memory formation after mild COVID-19. TCRdb fed the 5' RACE reads into MiXCR, producing one record per CDR3 protein. Counted here are around 300,000 distinct CDR3 sequences, roughly 13% occurring once; the ten biggest clones make up 22%. The sequenced sample was PBMCs or a T cell subset sorted from them (not recorded which). These receptors all stem from a man aged 18 to 29 who had mild COVID-19 (a few samples of this study predate the infection). Cell type and time point are not known.

This clonotype has only a few counts. The chain employs TRBV7-8 and TRBJ2-7; D is unclear. Trimming took 6 bases from V and 4 from J, leaving 10 bases between them. There are 12 residues in the CDR3. CDR1 SGHVS and CDR2 FQNEAQ come from the germline V gene. CDR3 residues: CASSPSRYEQYV. The CDR3 nucleotides read TGTGCCAGCAGTCCCTCCCGGTACGAGCAGTACGTC.

The gene calls are TRBV29-1 and TRBJ2-3; TRBD2 matches at 10 bases. The V segment lost 3 bases and the J segment 1 base; nucleotides outside the gene matches: 10. This CDR3 has 17 amino acids. Germline CDR1 SQVTM, CDR2 ANQGSEA. The CDR3: CSVEFAQRGGRTDTQYF. The CDR3 region has the DNA TGCAGCGTTGAGTTCGCCCAGCGGGGGGGCCGCACAGATACGCAGTATTTT.

This clonotype showed up many times. The V gene is TRBV7-2, the J gene TRBJ2-1; possibly TRBD1 for D (7 bases). This CDR3 is built from 16 residues. Per germline, CDR1 SGHTA and CDR2 FQGNSA. The V and J ends lost 1 base and 4 bases respectively, with 14 bases between them. The CDR3 sequence is CASSLVAGQTYNEQFF. The CDR3 nucleotides read TGTGCCAGCAGCTTAGTGGCGGGACAGACTTACAATGAGCAGTTCTTC.

A few counts support this clonotype. The chain carries TRBV11-3 and TRBJ2-3; 7 positions match TRBD2. V shed 4 bases, J shed 6 bases, and the junction held 10 bases outside the gene matches. The CDR3 totals 15 residues. The germline gives CDR1 SGHNT, CDR2 YENEEA. The CDR3 nucleotides read TGTGCCAGCAGCTCACCGGGGGGTCCGAGGGATACGCAGTATTTT. Protein sequence: CASSSPGGPRDTQYF.

The chain employs TRBV7-3 and TRBJ2-2, with 8 positions matching TRBD1. The CDR3 length is 14 residues. The germline V gene has CDR1 SGHTA and CDR2 FQGTGA. The junction had 5 bases not matched to a gene; V was cut back by 4 bases and J by 7 bases. The CDR3 coding sequence is TGTGCCAGCAGCTCGGGACAGGCGGACGGGGAGCTGTTTTTT. It yields the protein CASSSGQADGELFF. The full variable domain, completed using reference TRBV7-3 and TRBJ2-2, is GAGVSQTPSNKVTEKGKYVELRCDPISGHTALYWYRQSLGQGPEFLIYFQGTGAADDSGLPNDRFFAVRPEGSVSTLKIQRTERGDSAVYLCASSSGQADGELFFGEGSRLTVL.

This clonotype occurred a few times. V is TRBV19 and J is TRBJ2-3; the D call may be TRBD1 or TRBD2 (5 bases each). In germline, CDR1 is LNHDA, CDR2 SQIVND (reference sequence). Trimming took off 5 bases at V and 2 bases at J, with 8 bases between the two ends. The CDR3 has 13 residues. This chain's CDR3 is CASSWGNTDTQYF. The CDR3 DNA sequence: TGTGCCAGTAGTTGGGGGAACACAGATACGCAGTATTTT.

The chain carries TRBV4-1 and TRBJ2-3; TRBD2 matches 8 bases. Germline V CDR1 and CDR2: MGHRA, YSYEKL. With V trimmed by 0 bases and J by 0 bases, 2 bases remained unmatched. The CDR3 has 16 residues. For the CDR3, the DNA is TGCGCCAGCAGCCAAGATCCGGGGGGGAGCACAGATACGCAGTATTTT. Amino acid sequence: CASSQDPGGSTDTQYF.

The chain recombines TRBV9 with TRBJ2-5; the match to TRBD1 covers 8 bases. Germline trimming cut 0 bases from V and 5 bases from J; bases unmatched to any gene: 9. Germline values: CDR1 SGDLS, CDR2 YYNGEE. This CDR3 is 16 amino acids long. In DNA, the CDR3 is TGTGCCAGCAGCGTAGGGGTGGACAGGGAAGGTGAGACCCAGTACTTC. Its protein is CASSVGVDREGETQYF.

The chain joins TRBV6-1 to TRBJ2-5; 15 bases are shared with TRBD2. The CDR3 runs 16 residues. CDR1 and CDR2 (germline): MNHNS, SASEGT. The V segment lost 6 bases and the J segment 5 bases; nucleotides outside the gene matches: 7. This CDR3 is CASRRTSGGVGETQYF. CDR3 nucleotides: TGTGCCAGCAGGAGGACTAGCGGGGGGGTCGGGGAGACCCAGTACTTC.

This clonotype was observed a handful of times. This sequence joins TRBV6-5 and TRBJ1-1; D gene unclear. The CDR3 length is 12 residues. V was shortened by 2 bases and J by 8 bases, with 9 bases between the two germline ends. Germline values: CDR1 MNHEY, CDR2 SVGAGI. The CDR3 loop is CASSYGGQEAFF. In nucleotides, the CDR3 is TGTGCCAGCAGTTACGGCGGTCAAGAAGCTTTCTTT.